Presented here are 32 T cell receptor beta chains from one specimen sequenced in a study of blood T cell repertoires in COVID-19. Profiling relied on immunoSEQ multiplex PCR, and the TCRdb table lists in-frame clones only, not all of them. The sample yields 95,000 to 100,000 clones, around 87% seen once. Sequencing was done on a sample of peripheral blood. These receptors came from a woman aged 25-40 years with acute or convalescent COVID-19.

The CDR3 DNA reads TGCGCCAGCAGCTTTCTCTTCCGGGGGGAGGGAGTCTACGAGCAGTACTTC. It specifies CASSFLFRGEGVYEQYF. The chain couples TRBV5-1 to TRBJ2-7; 7 nucleotides line up with TRBD2. The CDR3 contains 17 residues. With V trimmed by 2 bases and J by 3 bases, 14 bases remained unmatched. Germline CDR1 is SGHRS and CDR2 is YFSETQ.

CDR3 nucleotides: TGTGCCAGCAGAACGACACTCTACGAGCAGTACTTC. This translates into CASRTTLYEQYF. This rearrangement joins TRBV28 to TRBJ2-7; D call uncertain. The CDR3 length is 12 residues. Germline V CDR1 and CDR2: MDHEN, SYDVKM. The V and J ends lost 6 bases and 3 bases respectively, with 9 bases between them. The full variable domain, rest sourced from reference TRBV28 and TRBJ2-7, is DVKVTQSSRYLVKRTGEKVFLECVQDMDHENMFWYRQDPGLGLRLIYFSYDVKMKEKGDIPEGYSVSREKKERFSLILESASTNQTSMYLCASRTTLYEQYFGPGTRLTVT.

The table lists this clone with a count of one. The chain joins TRBV28 to TRBJ2-2; 10 nucleotides agree with TRBD1. The CDR3 loop spans 15 amino acids. After removal of 3 bases from V and 5 bases from J, the junction contained 3 bases not matched to a gene. In germline, CDR1 is MDHEN, CDR2 SYDVKM. CDR3 coding DNA: TGTGCCAGCAGTTTCAGGGACAGGGGAACCGGGGAGCTGTTTTTT. Translating it yields CASSFRDRGTGELFF.

The chain is built from TRBV24-1 and TRBJ2-7, with 8 bases matching TRBD1. V lost 5 bases, J lost 6 bases, and 11 bases stayed unmatched. The CDR3 runs to 15 residues. Germline CDR1 reads KGHDR; CDR2 reads SFDVKD. The CDR3 sequence is CATSVTFRGQSEQYF. CDR3 nucleotide sequence: TGTGCCACCAGTGTTACCTTCAGGGGGCAAAGCGAGCAGTACTTC.

V is TRBV20-1 and J is TRBJ2-2, with D perhaps matching TRBD2 (5 bases). Germline V lookup: CDR1 DFQATT, CDR2 SNEGSKA (reference sequence). The CDR3 is made up of 13 amino acids. V lost 3 bases to trimming and J lost 7 bases, with 12 bases between them. The CDR3 DNA sequence: TGCAGTGCTAGTGGAGGAAGAGACGGGGAGCTGTTTTTT. Its protein is CSASGGRDGELFF.

This rearrangement joins TRBV7-8 to TRBJ2-7; perhaps TRBD1 as D (6 bases). The CDR3 extends over 14 amino acids. Germline CDR1 SGHVS, CDR2 FQNEAQ. Trimming stripped 2 bases from V and 4 bases from J, with 12 bases between. The CDR3 bases are TGTGCCAGCAGCTTATTGGGGGCGCGGTACGAGCAGTACTTC. The encoded protein is CASSLLGARYEQYF.

This sequence joins TRBV30 and TRBJ1-2, with no clear D. Trimming took off 0 bases at V and 0 bases at J, with 8 bases between the two ends. The germline CDR1 and CDR2 sequences are GTSNPN and SVGIG (reference sequence). This CDR3 is built from 14 residues. The CDR3 sequence is CAWSVPVANYGYTF. The CDR3 DNA follows: TGTGCCTGGAGTGTTCCAGTCGCTAACTATGGCTACACCTTC.

The CDR3 DNA is TGTGCCACCCTGGGGGGGACCAGGATGGAAAAACTGTTTTTT. Amino acid sequence: CATLGGTRMEKLFF. This chain connects TRBV28 to TRBJ1-4; a weak D match, TRBD1 (5 bases). Germline V CDR1 and CDR2: MDHEN, SYDVKM. This CDR3 region has 14 residues. The germline V and J ends were trimmed by 10 bases and 8 bases, with 20 bases remaining between them.

The rearrangement joins TRBV7-9 to TRBJ2-5; possible D gene TRBD1, 6 bases. The germline V gene encodes CDR1 SEHNR and CDR2 FQNEAQ (reference sequence). The CDR3 runs to 17 residues. The V gene lost 7 bases and the J gene lost 2 bases, with 23 bases spanning the gap. This CDR3 is CASTLFPPGHSQETQYF. CDR3 sequence (DNA): TGTGCCAGCACTCTTTTCCCCCCGGGACACTCACAAGAGACCCAGTACTTC.

The chain links TRBV30 to TRBJ1-1; no reliable D call. The CDR3 extends over 11 amino acids. Between the trimmed V and J ends, which lost 3 bases and 11 bases, there was a span of 13 bases. The germline V gene encodes CDR1 GTSNPN and CDR2 SVGIG (reference sequence). This CDR3 reads CAWRETGRAFF. In nucleotides, the CDR3 is TGTGCCTGGAGGGAAACGGGGAGGGCTTTCTTT.

The chain employs TRBV15 and TRBJ1-6, with unresolved D. This CDR3 is built from 16 residues. Germline V lookup: CDR1 LNHNV, CDR2 YYDKDF (reference sequence). V dropped 3 bases and J dropped 9 bases, with 18 bases sitting between them. This chain's CDR3 is CATSSRWHGEGSPLHF. The CDR3 DNA follows: TGTGCCACCAGCAGTAGATGGCATGGGGAGGGTTCACCCCTCCACTTT.

The V gene is TRBV5-1, the J gene TRBJ1-1; 7 nucleotides agree with TRBD1. The CDR3 spans 12 residues. The V and J ends lost 7 bases and 8 bases, in that order; junction bases with no gene match: 8. CDR1 SGHRS and CDR2 YFSETQ come from the germline V gene. CDR3 amino acids: CASGLDRSEAFF. DNA for the CDR3: TGCGCCAGCGGACTGGACAGGTCGGAAGCTTTCTTT.

This clone was seen more than once but under ten times. The rearrangement joins TRBV7-6 to TRBJ1-5; D is possibly TRBD1 (6 bases). The CDR3 covers 17 residues. CDR1 and CDR2 from the germline V gene are SGHVS and FNYEAQ. V was pared by 1 base and J by 0 bases, with 13 bases between. CDR3 sequence reads: CASSLEGGQYSNQPQHF. The CDR3 nucleotides read TGTGCCAGCAGCTTAGAAGGAGGACAGTATAGCAATCAGCCCCAGCATTTT.

The chain uses TRBV7-9 and TRBJ2-2, with 7 bases identical to TRBD1. CDR1 and CDR2 (germline): SEHNR, FQNEAQ (reference sequence). After removal of 1 base from V and 3 bases from J, the junction contained 8 bases not matched to a gene. The CDR3 is made up of 17 amino acids. The CDR3 loop is CASSLVNRGPDTGELFF. In DNA form, the CDR3 reads TGTGCCAGCAGCTTAGTTAACAGGGGCCCCGACACCGGGGAGCTGTTTTTT.

The genes are TRBV12-3 or TRBV12-4 and TRBJ2-1; possibly TRBD2 for D (5 bases). V lost 6 bases and J 9 bases, leaving 9 bases between the germline ends. This CDR3 contains 11 residues. CDR3 loop: CASSRGGEQFF. CDR3 sequence (DNA): TGTGCCAGCAGCCGAGGAGGTGAGCAGTTCTTC.

This rearrangement joins TRBV7-2 to TRBJ2-3; perhaps TRBD2 as D (6 bases). Germline CDR1 reads SGHTA; CDR2 reads FQGNSA. The germline V and J ends were trimmed by 5 bases and 2 bases, with 17 bases remaining between them. There are 16 residues in the CDR3. In DNA form, the CDR3 reads TGTGCCAGCAGCCCTATAACGGGGGTTTTCACAGATACGCAGTATTTT. Protein product: CASSPITGVFTDTQYF.

This chain joins TRBV6-5 and TRBJ2-7; the match to TRBD1 covers 9 bases. CDR3 length equals 15 residues. CDR1 is MNHEY, CDR2 SVGAGI, per germline. The V segment lost 4 bases and the J segment 2 bases; nucleotides outside the gene matches: 6. In DNA, the CDR3 is TGTGCCAGCAGTTTCCCCGGGACAGGGACCTACGAGCAGTACTTC. This codes for CASSFPGTGTYEQYF.

The chain uses TRBV6-5 and TRBJ2-3, with 7 bases matching TRBD1. Per germline, CDR1 MNHEY and CDR2 SVGAGI. The CDR3 runs 14 residues. V shed 6 bases and J 6 bases; nucleotides not matched to a gene: 9. Written as DNA, the CDR3 is TGTGCCAGCAGGGTGACAGGGTTTGGGGATACGCAGTATTTT. Amino acid sequence: CASRVTGFGDTQYF.

The chain employs TRBV9 and TRBJ1-5, with 9 bases fitting TRBD1. The CDR3 length is 14 residues. V was clipped by 3 bases and J by 9 bases; unmatched bases: 7. Germline CDR1 reads SGDLS; CDR2 reads YYNGEE. The CDR3: CASSGGQGLGPQHF. Here the CDR3 DNA reads TGTGCCAGCAGCGGAGGACAGGGGTTAGGGCCCCAGCATTTT.

This rearrangement joins TRBV27 to TRBJ2-2; D possibly corresponds to TRBD2 (5 bases). This CDR3 has 14 residues. Germline CDR1 MNHEY, CDR2 SMNVEV (reference sequence). Trimming took 3 bases from V and 4 from J, leaving 9 bases between them. The CDR3 nucleotides are TGTGCCAGCAGTTTGAGGGTGGGCACCGGGGAGCTGTTTTTT. It codes for CASSLRVGTGELFF.

This clone was counted only a few times. The V gene is TRBV11-2, the J gene TRBJ2-3, with 11 bases that match TRBD2. This CDR3 has 17 residues. Trimming at V came to 5 bases and at J to 3 bases, leaving 10 bases not matched to a gene. In germline, CDR1 is SGHAT, CDR2 FQNNGV. Here the CDR3 reads CASSPTRASGGTDTQYF. CDR3 nucleotide sequence: TGTGCCAGCAGCCCAACCCGGGCTAGCGGGGGGACAGATACGCAGTATTTT. Filled out from reference TRBV11-2 and TRBJ2-3, the complete variable domain reads EAGVAQSPRYKIIEKRQSVAFWCNPISGHATLYWYQQILGQGPKLLIQFQNNGVVDDSQLPKDRFSAERLKGVDSTLKIQPAKLEDSAVYLCASSPTRASGGTDTQYFGPGTRLTVL.

The V and J genes are TRBV2 and TRBJ1-2, with TRBD1 as a possible D gene (5 bases). The CDR3 sequence is 15 residues long. Trimming took 2 bases from V and 0 from J, leaving 10 bases between them. Germline CDR1 and CDR2: SNHLY and FYNNEI. The CDR3 loop reads CASSENQGPNYGYTF. In nucleotides, the CDR3 is TGTGCCAGCAGTGAAAATCAGGGCCCTAACTATGGCTACACCTTC.

The count of this clone is one. This chain uses TRBV18 with TRBJ1-3; 7 nucleotides agree with TRBD1. The length of the CDR3 is 16 residues. The V gene's germline CDR1 is KGHSH and CDR2 LQKENI. V lost 3 bases and J lost 4; bases outside the gene matches: 9. CDR3 amino acids: CASSPIQGIGGNTIYF. DNA for the CDR3: TGTGCCAGCTCACCCATACAGGGGATCGGCGGAAACACCATATATTTT.

V usage is TRBV7-8 and J usage is TRBJ1-1; 7 bases fit TRBD1. The CDR3 runs 15 residues. Germline CDR1 SGHVS, CDR2 FQNEAQ. V dropped 3 bases and J dropped 4; count of bases not matched to a gene: 8. The CDR3, as DNA: TGTGCCAGCAGCTTTCCGATTTCAGGGGGCACTGAAGCTTTCTTT. It codes for CASSFPISGGTEAFF.

This CDR3 reads CASSFPRSGDTQYF. For the CDR3, the DNA is TGTGCCAGCAGCTTTCCCCGTTCGGGAGATACGCAGTATTTT. V and J are TRBV5-6 and TRBJ2-3; D gene uncertain. The germline V gene has CDR1 SGHDT and CDR2 YYEEEE. The CDR3 contains 14 residues. The germline V and J ends were trimmed by 2 bases and 5 bases, with 12 bases remaining between them. The full variable domain, its missing parts supplied by reference TRBV5-6 and TRBJ2-3, is DAGVTQSPTHLIKTRGQQVTLRCSPKSGHDTVSWYQQALGQGPQFIFQYYEEEERQRGNFPDRFSGHQFPNYSSELNVNALLLGDSALYLCASSFPRSGDTQYFGPGTRLTVL.

With regard to this clone: The junction departs from the called germline gene at one end, perhaps through a read error. The chain couples TRBV7-9 to TRBJ1-1; D unresolved. Germline V gives CDR1 SEHNR, CDR2 FQNEAQ (reference sequence). The CDR3 consists of 12 residues. The CDR3 sequence: CASSFPPHPSIF. CDR3 DNA: TGTGCCAGCAGCTTTCCCCCCCACCCTTCTATCTTT.

The rearrangement links TRBV25-1 to TRBJ2-7; TRBD1 might be the D (7 bases). Between the trimmed V and J ends, which lost 2 bases and 2 bases, there was a span of 13 bases. The CDR3 totals 15 residues. Germline-derived CDR1 and CDR2 are MGHDK and SYGVNS. The CDR3 loop reads CASSEGGGRTYEQYF. The DNA for the CDR3 is TGTGCCAGCAGTGAAGGAGGGGGCCGGACCTACGAGCAGTACTTC.

V gene TRBV7-3 combines with J gene TRBJ2-3; TRBD2 aligns across 9 bases. The germline V gene encodes CDR1 SGHTA and CDR2 FQGTGA. The CDR3 length is 16 residues. The ends lost 5 bases at V and 2 bases at J; junction bases unmatched: 8. The CDR3, as DNA: TGTGCCAGCAGCCCGACTAGCGGATCCTTCACAGATACGCAGTATTTT. Translation: CASSPTSGSFTDTQYF.

J is TRBJ2-3 and V is TRBV7-3; 9 nucleotides line up with TRBD1. The CDR3 runs to 15 residues. The germline CDR1 and CDR2 sequences are SGHTA and FQGTGA. V was clipped by 5 bases and J by 3 bases; unmatched bases: 6. In nucleotides, the CDR3 is TGTGCCAGCAGCCGGGGACAGGGATCTACAGATACGCAGTATTTT. Translation: CASSRGQGSTDTQYF.

The CDR3 protein is CASSLRGNTEAFF. The CDR3 bases are TGCGCCAGCAGCTTGAGGGGAAACACTGAAGCTTTCTTT. The chain combines TRBV5-1 with TRBJ1-1; maybe TRBD1 (5 bases). The CDR3 totals 13 residues. V lost 1 base and J lost 2, with 6 bases in between. The germline V gene has CDR1 SGHRS and CDR2 YFSETQ.

Notes on this clone: Other DNA sequences within the sample encode an identical CDR3. The chain couples TRBV6-5 to TRBJ1-3; D remains unclear. Trimming removed 0 bases at V and 1 base at J, with 10 bases between. This CDR3 has 16 amino acids. Germline V CDR1 and CDR2: MNHEY, SVGAGI. The CDR3 DNA reads TGTGCCAGCAGTTACTCAAGGGCGGGATCTGGAAACACCATATATTTT. It yields the protein CASSYSRAGSGNTIYF.

This clone was picked up a small number of times. The V call is TRBV10-3, the J call TRBJ2-7, with a weak D call TRBD1 (6 bases). CDR1 and CDR2 from the germline V gene are ENHRY and SYGVKD. The CDR3 consists of 11 residues. V was pared by 4 bases and J by 9 bases, with 10 bases between. The CDR3 nucleotides read TGTGCCATCAGTGCGCAAGGGGGGCAGTACTTC. This gives the protein CAISAQGGQYF.